A single sample gave rise to the 27 T cell receptor beta chains below, sequenced in a study of T cells in Graves' hyperthyroidism and ophthalmopathy. TCR beta CDR3 sequences were amplified from RNA transcripts. Researchers ran a first-round RT-PCR on the TCR CDR3 using the HTBI primer set. TCRdb reanalysed the multiplex PCR reads using MiXCR and keeps one entry per CDR3 protein. The sample lists a few hundred thousand distinct CDR3 sequences, more than 15% occurring once. The sample taken for sequencing was blood. Source of these receptors: a woman aged 25-40 years with Graves' hyperthyroidism.

Worth noting for this clonotype: Given a much more abundant clone one base away, this may be a read error. The V gene is TRBV12-3 or TRBV12-4, the J gene TRBJ1-2, with TRBD1 matching over 9 bases. CDR3 size: 14 residues. CDR3 bases: TGTGGCAGCACCCTGGGACAGGGATTCTATGGCTACACCTTC. Translation gives CGSTLGQGFYGYTF.

This clonotype has ten or more counts. This chain joins TRBV18 and TRBJ1-2, with D hard to call. Germline V lookup: CDR1 KGHSH, CDR2 LQKENI. V lost 2 bases to trimming and J lost 5 bases, with 9 bases between them. The CDR3 is 13 residues long. DNA for the CDR3: TGTGCCAGCTCACCAGACGAGGGATATGGCTACACCTTC. This encodes CASSPDEGYGYTF.

This rearrangement joins TRBV28 to TRBJ2-7, with 11 bases identical to TRBD2. V trimming: 4 bases; J trimming: 3 bases; junction bases outside the gene matches: 5. There are 15 residues in the CDR3. CDR1 and CDR2 (germline): MDHEN, SYDVKM. CDR3 residues: CASSSRLAGFYEQYF. The CDR3 region has the DNA TGTGCCAGCAGTTCCCGACTAGCGGGATTCTACGAGCAGTACTTC.

This chain connects TRBV19 to TRBJ2-1, with 9 positions matching TRBD2. CDR3 size: 15 residues. Germline V CDR1 and CDR2: LNHDA, SQIVND (reference sequence). J lost 2 bases, V lost 4 bases, and 3 bases had no gene match. DNA for the CDR3: TGTGCCAGTAGTAGCGGGAGGGGGGCCTACAATGAGCAGTTCTTC. Protein product: CASSSGRGAYNEQFF.

This clonotype was recorded many times. The genes are TRBV3-1 and TRBJ2-1; D might be TRBD2 (5 bases). The CDR3 length is 13 residues. V was trimmed by 0 bases and J by 12 bases, leaving 12 bases between them. CDR1 LGHDT and CDR2 YNNKEL come from the germline V gene (reference sequence). The CDR3 here is CASSQDPARGQFF. The CDR3 nucleotides are TGTGCCAGCAGCCAAGACCCCGCCCGGGGGCAGTTCTTC.

This clonotype has a count of ten or more. J is TRBJ2-7 and V is TRBV7-8; no firm D call. Trimming stripped 2 bases from V and 0 bases from J, with 5 bases between. The CDR3 has 13 residues. Germline CDR1 is SGHVS and CDR2 is FQNEAQ. This chain's CDR3 is CASSLFDSYEQYF. Here the CDR3 DNA reads TGTGCCAGCAGCTTATTCGACTCCTACGAGCAGTACTTC.

There are many counts of this clonotype. The rearrangement uses TRBV7-2 and TRBJ2-1; 8 bases fit TRBD1. The V gene end was trimmed by 2 bases and the J gene end by 3 bases; junction bases not matched to a gene: 3. The germline V gene has CDR1 SGHTA and CDR2 FQGNSA. The CDR3 has 15 residues. CDR3 amino acids: CASSLTDRVYNEQFF. The CDR3 region has the DNA TGTGCCAGCAGCTTAACGGACAGGGTCTACAATGAGCAGTTCTTC.

This clonotype has only a few counts. Relative to the germline gene, one junction end is altered; a read error may explain this. This sequence joins TRBV3-1 and TRBJ2-4, with TRBD2 matching 11 bases. This CDR3 has 17 residues. CDR1 is LGHDT, CDR2 YNNKEL, per germline (reference sequence). The CDR3 sequence is CASGQSGTSGRRSIQYF. For the CDR3, the DNA is TGTGCCAGCGGCCAATCCGGGACTAGCGGAAGGAGGAGCATTCAGTACTTC. The whole variable domain, remainder taken from reference TRBV3-1 and TRBJ2-4, is DTAVSQTPKYLVTQMGNDKSIKCEQNLGHDTMYWYKQDSKKFLKIMFSYNNKELIINETVPNRFSPKSPDKAHLNLHINSLELGDSAVYFCASGQSGTSGRRSIQYFGAGTRLSVL.

In this sample, this clonotype turned up many times. CDR3 loop: CASSPVGTRTGELFF. DNA for the CDR3: TGTGCCAGCAGTCCCGTTGGGACGAGGACCGGGGAGCTGTTTTTT. The gene calls are TRBV28 and TRBJ2-2; D assignment may be TRBD1 or TRBD2 (5 bases each). The V gene lost 5 bases and the J gene lost 5 bases, with 15 bases spanning the gap. Germline V gene lookup returns CDR1 MDHEN and CDR2 SYDVKM. The CDR3 is 15 residues long. The full variable domain, rest sourced from reference TRBV28 and TRBJ2-2, is DVKVTQSSRYLVKRTGEKVFLECVQDMDHENMFWYRQDPGLGLRLIYFSYDVKMKEKGDIPEGYSVSREKKERFSLILESASTNQTSMYLCASSPVGTRTGELFFGEGSRLTVL.

The chain recombines TRBV5-1 with TRBJ2-5; TRBD2 matches 7 bases. Trimming cost V 1 base and J 2 bases; bases outside gene matches: 2. The CDR3 extends over 14 amino acids. From germline, CDR1 is SGHRS and CDR2 YFSETQ. CDR3 sequence reads: CASSLFSGQETQYF. CDR3 nucleotides: TGCGCCAGCAGCTTGTTTAGCGGGCAAGAGACCCAGTACTTC.

This clonotype occurred a few times. V usage is TRBV28 and J usage is TRBJ2-1; no firm D call. This CDR3 is built from 19 residues. Germline assignment: CDR1 MDHEN and CDR2 SYDVKM. V lost 7 bases and J 0 bases, leaving 25 bases between the germline ends. CDR3 nucleotide sequence: TGTGCCAGCACCCCCCTAATGCTTGGGATCTCAACCTCCTACAATGAGCAGTTCTTC. Its translation is CASTPLMLGISTSYNEQFF.

The gene calls are TRBV6-1 and TRBJ2-7; tentatively, D is TRBD2 (6 bases). The ends were cut back, 4 bases at V and 2 bases at J, with 9 bases in the middle. From germline, CDR1 is MNHNS and CDR2 SASEGT. This CDR3 has 13 amino acids. The CDR3: CASSVDYTYEQYF. The CDR3 nucleotides are TGTGCCAGCAGTGTGGACTACACCTACGAGCAGTACTTC.

This clonotype was detected many times. The V call is TRBV5-1, the J call TRBJ2-1; possibly TRBD2 for D (6 bases). Trimming took off 0 bases at V and 1 base at J, with 11 bases between the two ends. CDR1 is SGHRS, CDR2 YFSETQ, per germline. The CDR3 runs to 16 residues. CDR3 protein: CASSLAPGSSYNEQFF. DNA of the CDR3: TGCGCCAGCAGCTTGGCCCCCGGGAGTTCCTACAATGAGCAGTTCTTC.

As concerns this clonotype: This sequence may be a read error, since a much larger clone differs from it by one base. The V call is TRBV3-1, the J call TRBJ1-1; TRBD1 is a possible D gene (5 bases). Germline CDR1 and CDR2: LGHDT and YNNKEL (reference sequence). The CDR3 extends over 15 amino acids. Trimming pared 5 bases from V and 7 bases from J, leaving 20 bases between. The CDR3 DNA sequence: TGTGCCAGCAGCTTACGGGGACCCTGGGCCGGTGAAGCTTTCTTT. It encodes CASSLRGPWAGEAFF.

This clonotype was seen repeatedly, ten times or more. The rearrangement joins TRBV11-2 to TRBJ2-7; possibly TRBD1 for D (5 bases). This CDR3 spans 14 amino acids. V was clipped by 1 base and J by 7 bases, with 14 bases between them. CDR1 and CDR2 (germline): SGHAT, FQNNGV. The CDR3 nucleotides read TGTGCCAGCAGCTTAGGGCTTAGGGGATTGGAGCAGTACTTC. Translating gives CASSLGLRGLEQYF.

This clonotype was detected ten times or more. The chain employs TRBV20-1 and TRBJ2-5, with 9 bases matching TRBD2. The J segment lost 1 base and the V segment lost 6 bases, leaving 6 bases of the junction unmatched. The length of the CDR3 is 14 residues. Germline V gene data show CDR1 as DFQATT and CDR2 as SNEGSKA (reference sequence). In DNA, the CDR3 is TGCAGTGCCGCTAGCGGGGCGCCCCAAGAGACCCAGTACTTC. It yields the protein CSAASGAPQETQYF.

Many counts were recorded for this clonotype. The rearrangement uses TRBV5-1 and TRBJ1-1, with unresolved D. Germline V gives CDR1 SGHRS, CDR2 YFSETQ. The CDR3 extends over 15 amino acids. V was shortened by 1 base and J by 0 bases, with 10 bases between the two germline ends. CDR3 in amino acids: CASSLIGQMNTEAFF. The CDR3 region has the DNA TGCGCCAGCAGCTTGATAGGTCAGATGAACACTGAAGCTTTCTTT. Full variable domain (remainder filled in from reference TRBV5-1 and TRBJ1-1): KAGVTQTPRYLIKTRGQQVTLSCSPISGHRSVSWYQQTPGQGLQFLFEYFSETQRNKGNFPGRFSGRQFSNSRSEMNVSTLELGDSALYLCASSLIGQMNTEAFFGQGTRLTVV.

This clonotype has just one count. The chain links TRBV27 to TRBJ1-1; 7 bases line up with TRBD1. J was trimmed by 3 bases and V by 6 bases; bases with no gene match: 16. CDR1 and CDR2 (germline): MNHEY, SMNVEV (reference sequence). CDR3 length equals 17 residues. CDR3 sequence: CASRITGARGLYTEAFF. In DNA form, the CDR3 reads TGTGCCAGCAGAATCACAGGGGCGCGCGGGTTGTACACTGAAGCTTTCTTT.

This chain links TRBV20-1 with TRBJ2-1; TRBD2 agrees at 12 bases. Germline lookup yields CDR1 DFQATT and CDR2 SNEGSKA (reference sequence). The CDR3 runs to 17 residues. J lost 3 bases, V lost 0 bases, and 6 bases had no gene match. CDR3 region: CSARERLAGDYYNEQFF. In DNA form, the CDR3 reads TGCAGTGCTAGAGAAAGACTAGCGGGAGACTACTACAATGAGCAGTTCTTC.

The CDR3 coding sequence is TGCGCCAGCAGCGCCAGACTAGCGGGAGACGATGAGCAGTTCTTC. The encoded protein is CASSARLAGDDEQFF. V is TRBV10-2 and J is TRBJ2-1, with TRBD2 identical over 12 bases. The CDR3 loop spans 15 amino acids. Germline V gene lookup returns CDR1 WSHSY and CDR2 SAAADI. V was pared by 6 bases and J by 8 bases, with 8 bases of the junction left unmatched.

As to this clonotype: Being one base from a much bigger clone, this may be a read error. The CDR3 loop reads CASSLALQVGQRSYEQYF. DNA of the CDR3: TGTGCCAGCAGCTTAGCTCTTCAAGTCGGACAGCGGTCCTACGAGCAGTACTTC. This chain links TRBV7-9 with TRBJ2-7; TRBD1 might be the D (6 bases). Germline V CDR1 and CDR2: SEHNR, FQNEAQ (reference sequence). V lost 0 bases and J lost 1, with 19 bases in between. This CDR3 has 18 residues.

The chain couples TRBV18 to TRBJ2-7; D not certain. V lost 3 bases to trimming and J lost 3 bases, with 12 bases between them. Germline CDR1 KGHSH, CDR2 LQKENI. CDR3 length: 14 residues. The CDR3: CASSPPLWHYEQYF. The CDR3 region has the DNA TGTGCCAGCTCACCCCCCCTGTGGCACTACGAGCAGTACTTC.

This clonotype appeared many times. The chain joins TRBV12-5 to TRBJ2-2; 9 bases agree with TRBD1. Looked up from germline, CDR1 is LGHNT and CDR2 is FRNRAP. Germline trimming cut 3 bases from V and 5 bases from J; bases unmatched to any gene: 10. The CDR3 runs to 17 residues. The CDR3 nucleotides are TGTGCTAGTGGTTTTGAAACAGGGGGCATCGGGACCGGGGAGCTGTTTTTT. Its translation is CASGFETGGIGTGELFF.

This clonotype occurred many times. CDR3 coding DNA: TGTGCCAGCAGTTGGGTGGCTAGCGGGAGGTATTCCTACGAGCAGTACTTC. This codes for CASSWVASGRYSYEQYF. The rearrangement joins TRBV28 to TRBJ2-7; the match to TRBD2 covers 11 bases. Trimming at V came to 4 bases and at J to 1 base, leaving 9 bases not matched to a gene. The germline V gene has CDR1 MDHEN and CDR2 SYDVKM. This CDR3 region has 17 residues.

This clonotype was detected ten times or more. This chain joins TRBV5-1 and TRBJ1-1, with a tentative D call TRBD1 (5 bases). This CDR3 is 14 amino acids long. Germline V gene data show CDR1 as SGHRS and CDR2 as YFSETQ. V dropped 3 bases and J dropped 4 bases, with 13 bases sitting between them. CDR3 DNA sequence: TGCGCCAGCAGCTCCCTCCGGGGGACCACTGAAGCTTTCTTT. This codes for CASSSLRGTTEAFF.

Notes on this clonotype: Germline and junction disagree at one end, which may indicate a read error. The rearrangement links TRBV5-8 to TRBJ1-4; D is unclear. Germline CDR1 reads SGHTS; CDR2 reads YDEGEE. The CDR3 is made up of 14 amino acids. The chain's CDR3 is CASSFWAAKEKLFF. For the CDR3, the DNA is TGTGCCAGCAGCTTTTGGGCCGCTAAGGAAAAACTGTTTTTT.

This chain links TRBV10-2 with TRBJ1-2, with D unclear. The CDR3 is made up of 13 amino acids. V was pared by 5 bases and J by 8 bases, with 15 bases between. Germline lookup yields CDR1 WSHSY and CDR2 SAAADI. The CDR3 nucleotides read TGCGCCAGCAGTTATGGGCCCGTTGAGGGCTACACCTTC. Amino acid sequence: CASSYGPVEGYTF.